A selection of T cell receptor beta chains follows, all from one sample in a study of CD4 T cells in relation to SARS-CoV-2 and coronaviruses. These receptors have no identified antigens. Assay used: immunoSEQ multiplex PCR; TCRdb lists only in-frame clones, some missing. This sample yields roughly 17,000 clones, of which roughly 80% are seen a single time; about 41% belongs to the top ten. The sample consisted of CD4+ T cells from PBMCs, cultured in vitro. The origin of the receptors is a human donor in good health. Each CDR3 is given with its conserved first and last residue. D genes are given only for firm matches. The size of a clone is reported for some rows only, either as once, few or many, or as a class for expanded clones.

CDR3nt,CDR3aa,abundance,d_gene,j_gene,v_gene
TGTGCCACCAGCAGAGGTGACCAGGCAGGAGCTTTCTTT,CATSRGDQAGAFF,.,.,TRBJ1-1,TRBV15
TGTGCCAGTAGTGATCCCGGGACTGTACTATCCGAGCAGTACTTC,CASSDPGTVLSEQYF,once,.,TRBJ2-7,TRBV19
TGTGCCAGCTCACCACCTCGATCGGGACTAGCGGATACGCAGTATTTT,CASSPPRSGLADTQYF,.,TRBD2,TRBJ2-3,TRBV18
TGCGCCAGCAGCTTTTTCCAGGTGGGGGACACTGAAGCTTTCTTT,CASSFFQVGDTEAFF,.,.,TRBJ1-1,TRBV5-1
TGCGCCAGCAGCTTGCAGGGGCTGGATTCACCCCTCCACTTT,CASSLQGLDSPLHF,.,.,TRBJ1-6,TRBV5-1
TGTGCCAGTTCCAGAGGGGTAGGGGGCACAGATACGCAGTATTTT,CASSRGVGGTDTQYF,.,.,TRBJ2-3,TRBV19
TGTGCCAGCAGCTTGTATGGGGCGGAAGCAGATACGCAGTATTTT,CASSLYGAEADTQYF,.,.,TRBJ2-3,TRBV7-9
TGCGCCAGCGCTCTAGGGGGAGTCAACACCGGGGAGCTGTTTTTT,CASALGGVNTGELFF,.,.,TRBJ2-2,TRBV5-1
TGTGCCAGCTCACCTATCGAGCTAGCGGGAGAGCGGGTAGACAATGAGCAGTTCTTC,CASSPIELAGERVDNEQFF,.,TRBD2,TRBJ2-1,TRBV18
TGTGCCACCAGCAGTGGGACCTCGCTCTCTGGAAACACCATATATTTT,CATSSGTSLSGNTIYF,.,.,TRBJ1-3,TRBV15
TGTGCCAGCAGTTTGGGGCCAGGGGCGGCTAATGAAAAACTGTTTTTT,CASSLGPGAANEKLFF,.,.,TRBJ1-4,TRBV27
TGTGCCAGCAGTTACACGGCTGACGGATGGAACGAGCAGTACTTC,CASSYTADGWNEQYF,.,.,TRBJ2-7,TRBV6-6
TGTGCCAGCAGGCTAGCGGCAACATACACAGATACGCAGTATTTT,CASRLAATYTDTQYF,.,TRBD2,TRBJ2-3,TRBV2
TGTGCCAGCAGTTACCAGACCCCGGGGCTGGGCACTGAAGCTTTCTTT,CASSYQTPGLGTEAFF,.,.,TRBJ1-1,TRBV6-5
TGCAGCGTTGAAACTATAGGGTCGGAGGACACTGAAGCTTTCTTT,CSVETIGSEDTEAFF,few,.,TRBJ1-1,TRBV29-1
TGTGCCAGCGAACCAATCGGGGGGGGTCAGCCCCAGCATTTT,CASEPIGGGQPQHF,.,.,TRBJ1-5,TRBV28
TGCGCCAGCACCGCGGGACAGGGTGTGTATGGCACAGATACGCAGTATTTT,CASTAGQGVYGTDTQYF,.,TRBD1,TRBJ2-3,TRBV10-2
TGTGCCAGCAGCTCGCTCAACACCGGGGAGCTGTTTTTT,CASSSLNTGELFF,once,.,TRBJ2-2,TRBV6-6
TGTGCCACCAGCAGAGCTTTAGCGGAGCAGTTCTTC,CATSRALAEQFF,.,.,TRBJ2-1,TRBV15
TGTGCCAGCAGGGACCTTCCTAATGAAAAACTGTTTTTT,CASRDLPNEKLFF,once,.,TRBJ1-4,TRBV6-6
TGTGCCAGCAGCCAGCAAATAAGCTGGAACACTGAAGCTTTCTTT,CASSQQISWNTEAFF,once,.,TRBJ1-1,TRBV3-1/TRBV3-2
TGCGCCAGCAGCGAACAGGGGGGATTCGCTGAAGCTTTCTTT,CASSEQGGFAEAFF,.,TRBD1,TRBJ1-1,TRBV5-1
TGTGCCAGCAGTTTCAGGGACCCGTCCTACGAGCAGTACTTC,CASSFRDPSYEQYF,.,.,TRBJ2-7,TRBV28
TGTGCCAGTAGTATGGGCTTCGGGCGGGACTACAATGAGCAGTTCTTC,CASSMGFGRDYNEQFF,.,.,TRBJ2-1,TRBV19
TGTGCCAGCAGTCCCGACTATGCGGGAGGGAGTAATGAGCAGTTCTTC,CASSPDYAGGSNEQFF,.,TRBD2,TRBJ2-1,TRBV2
TGTGCCAGCAGCCAGGGATTGAATTCACCCCTCCACTTT,CASSQGLNSPLHF,few,.,TRBJ1-6,TRBV3-1/TRBV3-2
TGCGCCAGCAGCTTGGACCCCCATACCTACAATGAGCAGTTCTTC,CASSLDPHTYNEQFF,few,.,TRBJ2-1,TRBV5-1
TGTGCCATCAGTGGTAGAGGGCTCTATGGCTACACCTTC,CAISGRGLYGYTF,.,.,TRBJ1-2,TRBV10-3
TGTGCCAGCAGACCAGGACTAGCGGTAAACAATGAGCAGTTCTTC,CASRPGLAVNNEQFF,.,TRBD2,TRBJ2-1,TRBV5-6
TGTGCCAGCAGTGGTCAGGAGAAGTCCTATAATTCACCCCTCCACTTT,CASSGQEKSYNSPLHF,.,.,TRBJ1-6,TRBV2
TGTGCCAGCTCACCACCGGGCCTAGCGGGAGATGTCGGGGAGCTGTTTTTT,CASSPPGLAGDVGELFF,.,TRBD2,TRBJ2-2,TRBV18
TGTGCCAGCAGTTCCCGGGACCTACTGAACTTC,CASSSRDLLNF,.,.,TRBJ2-7,TRBV6-6
TGTGCCAGCAGCTCCTGGACTAGTAACGAGCAGTACTTC,CASSSWTSNEQYF,.,TRBD2,TRBJ2-7,TRBV7-9
TGTGCCAGCAGCTCCGCCGCGGCCTCCTACAATGAGCAGTTCTTC,CASSSAAASYNEQFF,.,.,TRBJ2-1,TRBV7-3
TGTGCCAGCAGCCAAACAGGGGGAATACCCACAGATACGCAGTATTTT,CASSQTGGIPTDTQYF,.,TRBD1,TRBJ2-3,TRBV11-2
TGTGCCAGCAGCCAAGATCAGGTCAGGGGGCTCGGCTACACCTTC,CASSQDQVRGLGYTF,.,TRBD1,TRBJ1-2,TRBV4-2
TGTGCCAGCAGCTTAGCAGAGGGTTTAGCTAATGAAAAACTGTTTTTT,CASSLAEGLANEKLFF,.,.,TRBJ1-4,TRBV7-9
TGTGCCACCAGTGGAGTCGGTCCGAGCTCTGGAAACACCATATATTTT,CATSGVGPSSGNTIYF,once,.,TRBJ1-3,TRBV24-1
TGTGCCACCAGTGACTCCGTAGGGGGGGCACTTGATACGCAGTATTTT,CATSDSVGGALDTQYF,.,.,TRBJ2-3,TRBV24-1
TGTGCCAGCAGCCAAGATCTAACAGCCAATCAGCCCCAGCATTTT,CASSQDLTANQPQHF,.,.,TRBJ1-5,TRBV3-1/TRBV3-2
TGTGCCAGCAGCTTAGGGACAGATAATTCACCCCTCCACTTT,CASSLGTDNSPLHF,large,.,TRBJ1-6,TRBV7-2
TGTGCCAGTAGTATGACTAGCACAGATACGCAGTATTTT,CASSMTSTDTQYF,.,.,TRBJ2-3,TRBV19
TGTGCCAGCTCGAGGGACAGGGACACCGGGGAGCTGTTTTTT,CASSRDRDTGELFF,.,TRBD1,TRBJ2-2,TRBV18
TGTGCCAGCAGCCAGGGACAGAGCAATCAGCCCCAGCATTTT,CASSQGQSNQPQHF,few,TRBD1,TRBJ1-5,TRBV3-1/TRBV3-2
TGTGCCAGCCTGCCTGCCGGACCAGGGCACACCATGAACACTGAAGCTTTCTTT,CASLPAGPGHTMNTEAFF,few,.,TRBJ1-1,TRBV27